This T cell receptor beta chain was profiled in a study of Graves' ophthalmopathy and Graves' hyperthyroidism. For repertoire sequencing, the TCR beta CDR3 regions were amplified from RNA transcripts. Second-round multiplex PCR came after first-round RT-PCR with HTBI primers. In TCRdb, the multiplex PCR reads were re-called with MiXCR into one record per CDR3 protein. Here the sample spans fewer than 400,000 distinct CDR3 sequences, approximately 16% being singletons. The sample holds many counts of this clonotype. The CDR3 has 18 amino acids. Germline lookup yields CDR1 SGHVS and CDR2 FQNEAQ. V lost 7 bases, J lost 1 base, and 26 bases lay in between.

The material sequenced was peripheral blood. The chain links TRBV7-8 to TRBJ2-7; a weak D match, TRBD1 (5 bases). The receptor's source is a young woman with Graves' ophthalmopathy. Written as DNA, the CDR3 is TGTGCCAGCACCATACTCGAAGACTCCGAGACAGTTTCCTACGAGCAGTACTTC. Amino acids: CASTILEDSETVSYEQYF.